The T cell receptor beta chain under discussion was sequenced for a study of control samples from healthy donors and cancer patients. Only in-frame clones appear in the TCRdb table, and some are missing; sequencing was by immunoSEQ multiplex PCR. The sample includes fewer than 500,000 clones, 80% to 95% of them seen just once. Germline CDR1 and CDR2: SGDLS and YYNGEE. The CDR3 length is 17 residues. V lost 4 bases and J 4 bases, leaving 18 bases between the germline ends. Source material: PBMCs. V gene TRBV9 combines with J gene TRBJ2-6; D may be TRBD1 (6 bases). This receptor was identified in a man between 35 and 55 years old with head and neck cancer. CDR3 in amino acids: CASSPQGRGSGANVLTF. For the CDR3, the DNA is TGTGCCAGCAGCCCCCAGGGCAGGGGATCAGGGGCCAACGTCCTGACTTTC.